Below, 22 T cell receptor beta chains from the same sample are listed, as sequenced in a study of Tregs in tolerant kidney transplant recipients. TCRdb's table, derived via immunoSEQ multiplex PCR, lists solely in-frame clones and lacks some. The data hold about 22,000 clones, with 81% observed a single time. Mixed chimerism was transient after nonmyeloablative marrow transplants from related graft donors. Source: CD8+ T cells from blood (PBMCs), taken 6 months after the transplant. Receptors were obtained from a human patient who received a combined kidney and bone marrow transplant. The T cells may come from the graft donor.

CDR3 residues: CASSSDFSSYNEQFF. The CDR3, as DNA: TGTGCCAGCAGCTCGGACTTTAGCTCCTACAATGAGCAGTTCTTC. The V gene is TRBV9, the J gene TRBJ2-1, with D tentatively TRBD2 (5 bases). The CDR3 runs 15 residues. With 4 bases removed from V and 0 bases from J, the gap between germline ends came to 11 bases. CDR1 is SGDLS and CDR2 is YYNGEE in the germline V gene.

The chain has TRBV6-5 and TRBJ2-7, with 9 bases that match TRBD1. The V gene end was trimmed by 2 bases and the J gene end by 5 bases; junction bases not matched to a gene: 4. Germline V gene lookup returns CDR1 MNHEY and CDR2 SVGAGI. CDR3 length equals 14 residues. CDR3: CASSYRTGGDEQYF. Here the CDR3 DNA reads TGTGCCAGCAGTTACCGAACAGGGGGCGACGAGCAGTACTTC.

Points on this clone: At the DNA level, this CDR3 is encoded by other sequences in the same sample as well. The CDR3 DNA sequence: TGTGCCAGCAGCCTAGTGTTATTAGCGGGAGGAATACCAAATGAGCAGTTCTTC. Residues: CASSLVLLAGGIPNEQFF. This rearrangement joins TRBV7-6 to TRBJ2-1, with 10 bases matching TRBD2. The V and J ends lost 5 bases and 7 bases, in that order; junction bases with no gene match: 17. Germline V lookup: CDR1 SGHVS, CDR2 FNYEAQ. The CDR3 is 18 amino acids. The entire variable domain, with the rest obtained from reference TRBV7-6 and TRBJ2-1, is as follows: GAGVSQSPRYKVTKRGQDVALRCDPISGHVSLYWYRQALGQGPEFLTYFNYEAQQDKSGLPNDRFSAERPEGSISTLTIQRTEQRDSAMYRCASSLVLLAGGIPNEQFFGPGTRLTVL.

The CDR3 nucleotides read TGTGCCAGCAGCCAAGAATATGGGACTAGCGCCTACGAGCAGTACTTC. This encodes CASSQEYGTSAYEQYF. The chain joins TRBV4-2 to TRBJ2-7, with 10 bases lining up with TRBD2. CDR3 length equals 16 residues. The junction had 4 bases not matched to a gene; V was cut back by 0 bases and J by 2 bases. Germline CDR1 reads LGHNA; CDR2 reads YNFKEQ.

This chain links TRBV7-8 with TRBJ2-3; the D gene is possibly TRBD2 (7 bases). V was shortened by 3 bases and J by 6 bases, with 16 bases between the two germline ends. This CDR3 comprises 15 residues. Germline-derived CDR1 and CDR2 are SGHVS and FQNEAQ. The CDR3 DNA sequence: TGTGCCAGCAGCTTTCTGGGGGGGCGGGTGGATACGCAGTATTTT. Its protein product is CASSFLGGRVDTQYF. Looking up the rest from reference TRBV7-8 and TRBJ2-3 gives the full variable domain: GAGVSQSPRYKVAKRGQDVALRCDPISGHVSLFWYQQALGQGPEFLTYFQNEAQLDKSGLPSDRFFAERPEGSVSTLKIQRTQQEDSAVYLCASSFLGGRVDTQYFGPGTRLTVL.

The chain employs TRBV13 and TRBJ1-1; 9 bases match TRBD1. The V gene's germline CDR1 is PRHDT and CDR2 FYEKMQ (reference sequence). The V and J ends lost 5 bases and 0 bases, in that order; junction bases with no gene match: 4. The CDR3 is 15 amino acids. As DNA, the CDR3 is TGTGCCAGCAGCCCCGGACAGGGGATGAACACTGAAGCTTTCTTT. It translates to CASSPGQGMNTEAFF.

The chain has TRBV9 and TRBJ1-1, with D perhaps matching TRBD1 (5 bases). Trimming cost V 0 bases and J 0 bases, with 6 bases left between them. The germline CDR1 and CDR2 sequences are SGDLS and YYNGEE. The CDR3 is 14 amino acids. As DNA, the CDR3 is TGTGCCAGCAGCGTAGCAGGGATGAACACTGAAGCTTTCTTT. As protein: CASSVAGMNTEAFF.

The chain couples TRBV5-6 to TRBJ2-7; D unresolved. The V end lost 0 bases, the J end lost 0 bases, and 7 bases lay between the germline ends. The CDR3 extends over 14 amino acids. The V gene's germline CDR1 is SGHDT and CDR2 YYEEEE. CDR3 bases: TGTGCCAGCAGCTTGGCCCAGGCCTCCTACGAGCAGTACTTC. It specifies CASSLAQASYEQYF.

The rearrangement joins TRBV27 to TRBJ1-1; D gene uncertain. CDR3 length: 15 amino acids. Germline assignment: CDR1 MNHEY and CDR2 SMNVEV (reference sequence). V lost 3 bases and J 3 bases, leaving 14 bases between the germline ends. CDR3 region: CASSFKGAWYTEAFF. The CDR3 region has the DNA TGTGCCAGCAGTTTTAAAGGAGCTTGGTACACTGAAGCTTTCTTT.

Note on this clone: Other DNA sequences of this sample code for an identical CDR3. The rearrangement joins TRBV7-3 to TRBJ2-7; TRBD1 matches at 7 bases. This CDR3 contains 13 residues. The junction had 6 bases not matched to a gene; V was cut back by 5 bases and J by 5 bases. Germline-derived CDR1 and CDR2 are SGHTA and FQGTGA. The CDR3 nucleotides are TGTGCCAGCAGCCCGGGGACAGTCCACGAGCAGTACTTC. Protein: CASSPGTVHEQYF.

The table lists this clone with a few counts. The chain recombines TRBV10-3 with TRBJ2-4; 12 nucleotides align to TRBD1. V trimming: 6 bases; J trimming: 4 bases; junction bases outside the gene matches: 4. This CDR3 has 15 residues. The germline V gene encodes CDR1 ENHRY and CDR2 SYGVKD. In DNA form, the CDR3 reads TGTGCCATCAGGCCGGGACAGGGGGCTAAAAACATTCAGTACTTC. Translation: CAIRPGQGAKNIQYF.

This rearrangement joins TRBV15 to TRBJ1-1; no reliable D call. V was cut by 0 bases and J by 6 bases, with 8 bases left in between. This CDR3 spans 13 amino acids. CDR1 LNHNV and CDR2 YYDKDF come from the germline V gene (reference sequence). The CDR3 region has the DNA TGTGCCACCAGCAGAGATCCCCCTTCTGAAGCTTTCTTT. Translating gives CATSRDPPSEAFF. Based on the CDR3 plus reference TRBV15 and TRBJ1-1, the full variable domain is DAMVIQNPRYQVTQFGKPVTLSCSQTLNHNVMYWYQQKSSQAPKLLFHYYDKDFNNEADTPDNFQSRRPNTSFCFLDIRSPGLGDTAMYLCATSRDPPSEAFFGQGTRLTVV.

V is TRBV5-4 and J is TRBJ2-7; perhaps TRBD1 as D (5 bases). The germline gives CDR1 SGHNT, CDR2 YYREEE (reference sequence). The V gene lost 2 bases and the J gene lost 1 base, with 10 bases spanning the gap. The CDR3 covers 14 residues. CDR3 amino acids: CASSLIDRSYEQYF. The DNA for the CDR3 is TGTGCCAGCAGCTTAATCGACAGATCCTACGAGCAGTACTTC. Using reference TRBV5-4 and TRBJ2-7 for the parts outside the CDR3, the full variable domain is ETGVTQSPTHLIKTRGQQVTLRCSSQSGHNTVSWYQQALGQGPQFIFQYYREEENGRGNFPPRFSGLQFPNYSSELNVNALELDDSALYLCASSLIDRSYEQYFGPGTRLTVT.

V gene TRBV27 combines with J gene TRBJ2-7, with 7 bases that match TRBD2. J was trimmed by 6 bases and V by 5 bases; bases with no gene match: 16. The CDR3 has 16 residues. Germline CDR1 is MNHEY and CDR2 is SMNVEV (reference sequence). CDR3 protein: CASSPRTGGLPGEQYF. The CDR3 DNA sequence: TGTGCCAGCAGTCCACGGACGGGAGGTCTACCTGGCGAGCAGTACTTC.

The chain is built from TRBV28 and TRBJ2-2; 8 bases fit TRBD2. Trimming took 2 bases from V and 2 from J; bases not matched to a gene: 7. The CDR3 extends over 17 amino acids. Per germline, CDR1 MDHEN and CDR2 SYDVKM. The CDR3 loop reads CASSLPYGGGNTGELFF. CDR3 in DNA: TGTGCCAGCAGTTTACCGTACGGGGGGGGTAACACCGGGGAGCTGTTTTTT. The variable domain in full, completed from reference TRBV28 and TRBJ2-2, reads DVKVTQSSRYLVKRTGEKVFLECVQDMDHENMFWYRQDPGLGLRLIYFSYDVKMKEKGDIPEGYSVSREKKERFSLILESASTNQTSMYLCASSLPYGGGNTGELFFGEGSRLTVL.

This clone was seen a handful of times. The V and J genes are TRBV10-2 and TRBJ2-1; TRBD2 agrees at 11 bases. Looked up from germline, CDR1 is WSHSY and CDR2 is SAAADI. CDR3 length: 15 residues. The junction had 8 bases not matched to a gene; V was cut back by 9 bases and J by 4 bases. CDR3 DNA: TGCGCCAGTTCCCTTCTAGCGGGGGGATACAATGAGCAGTTCTTC. This gives the protein CASSLLAGGYNEQFF.

The chain couples TRBV9 to TRBJ2-3, with D possibly matching TRBD2 (6 bases). The CDR3 is 16 amino acids. Trimming stripped 3 bases from V and 2 bases from J, with 16 bases between. Germline values: CDR1 SGDLS, CDR2 YYNGEE. In DNA, the CDR3 is TGTGCCAGCAGCGAACCTGGGGACTCGCTCACAGATACGCAGTATTTT. Residues: CASSEPGDSLTDTQYF.

The genes are TRBV6-1 and TRBJ2-1; unclear D gene. Looked up from germline, CDR1 is MNHNS and CDR2 is SASEGT. Trimming cost V 7 bases and J 3 bases, with 7 bases left between them. This CDR3 contains 12 residues. The CDR3, as DNA: TGTGCCAGCAAGTTCGGCTACAATGAGCAGTTCTTC. It codes for CASKFGYNEQFF.

This clone was seen once. V usage is TRBV5-6 and J usage is TRBJ2-1; 9 bases map to TRBD1. Germline V gene lookup returns CDR1 SGHDT and CDR2 YYEEEE. The CDR3 runs to 15 residues. V lost 0 bases to trimming and J lost 4 bases; unmatched junction nucleotides: 2. The CDR3 DNA reads TGTGCCAGCAGCTTGGGGGACAGGGAATACAATGAGCAGTTCTTC. Protein sequence: CASSLGDREYNEQFF.

J is TRBJ1-2 and V is TRBV9; D perhaps matches TRBD1 (5 bases). The germline gives CDR1 SGDLS, CDR2 YYNGEE. Trimming pared 4 bases from V and 6 bases from J, leaving 25 bases between. The CDR3 is made up of 17 amino acids. In DNA, the CDR3 is TGTGCCAGCAGCCAGAAAAGTTTCGGGGGTCTAATTAATGGCTACACCTTC. Translating gives CASSQKSFGGLINGYTF.

CDR3 protein: CASSLLATNEKLFF. As DNA, the CDR3 is TGTGCCAGCAGCTTACTTGCAACTAATGAAAAACTGTTTTTT. The genes are TRBV7-6 and TRBJ1-4; D not resolved. V gave up 2 bases and J gave up 0 bases, with 4 bases separating them. This CDR3 has 14 amino acids. Germline-derived CDR1 and CDR2 are SGHVS and FNYEAQ.

V usage is TRBV19 and J usage is TRBJ2-5; D perhaps matches TRBD2 (7 bases). Trimming shortened V by 3 bases and J by 5 bases, and 19 bases separated the two germline ends. The CDR3 is made up of 16 amino acids. Germline loops: CDR1 LNHDA, CDR2 SQIVND (reference sequence). Here the CDR3 DNA reads TGTGCCAGTAGTATGACTTGGGGAGGGGGAGAGGAGACCCAGTACTTC. Translation gives CASSMTWGGGEETQYF.